A single sample gave rise to the 15 T cell receptor beta chains below, sequenced in a study of blood T cell repertoires in COVID-19. Sequencing was performed with immunoSEQ multiplex PCR; in TCRdb, only in-frame clones are kept and a portion is missing. This table has 120,000 to 150,000 clones, 70% to 90% appearing once. The sample comprised peripheral blood. These receptors originate from a woman older than 75 with acute or convalescent COVID-19.

This clone was found once. One junction end does not reproduce the germline sequence, and a read error may be involved. This chain uses TRBV7-7 with TRBJ2-2, with 8 bases matching TRBD2. CDR1 is SSHAT, CDR2 FNYEAQ, per germline (reference sequence). This CDR3 has 14 amino acids. Written as DNA, the CDR3 is TGTGCTAGCAGCCTTCAGACTAGCGCCGGGGAGCTGTTTTTT. Translated: CASSLQTSAGELFF. The variable domain in full, completed from reference TRBV7-7 and TRBJ2-2, reads GAGVSQSPRYKVTKRGQDVTLRCDPISSHATLYWYQQALGQGPEFLTYFNYEAQPDKSGLPSDRFSAERPEGSISTLTIQRTEQRDSAMYRCASSLQTSAGELFFGEGSRLTVL.

The chain has TRBV7-2 and TRBJ1-5, with D unclear. The CDR3 is 12 residues long. V was clipped by 4 bases and J by 3 bases, with 4 bases between them. Germline assignment: CDR1 SGHTA and CDR2 FQGNSA. The CDR3 here is CASSSYNQPQHF. The CDR3 nucleotides are TGTGCCAGCAGCTCTTACAATCAGCCCCAGCATTTT.

This chain uses TRBV5-1 with TRBJ2-3; TRBD1 aligns across 7 bases. Germline loops: CDR1 SGHRS, CDR2 YFSETQ. The V gene end was trimmed by 2 bases and the J gene end by 6 bases; junction bases not matched to a gene: 6. This CDR3 has 14 amino acids. The DNA of the CDR3 is TGCGCCAGCAGCTTACAGGGGAGAGGTGATACGCAGTATTTT. Its protein is CASSLQGRGDTQYF.

In this sample, this clone turned up once. The chain uses TRBV28 and TRBJ1-1, with 7 nucleotides matching TRBD1. Per germline, CDR1 MDHEN and CDR2 SYDVKM. The CDR3 totals 13 residues. Losses at the gene ends were 5 bases for V and 4 bases for J; bases not matched to a gene: 4. The CDR3 nucleotides read TGTGCCAGCAGTCGACAGGGAATCACTGAAGCTTTCTTT. Translation: CASSRQGITEAFF.

DNA of the CDR3: TGTGCCAGCAGCCCGCTAGTAGCGGGGGGAAATGAGCAGTTCTTC. It specifies CASSPLVAGGNEQFF. The rearrangement joins TRBV11-1 to TRBJ2-1; 10 positions agree with TRBD2. V dropped 5 bases and J dropped 7; count of bases not matched to a gene: 8. From germline, CDR1 is SGHAT and CDR2 FQDESV (reference sequence). This CDR3 comprises 15 residues.

The gene calls are TRBV27 and TRBJ2-4; no clear D. Trimming took off 8 bases at V and 2 bases at J, with 7 bases between the two ends. The CDR3 totals 12 residues. The germline CDR1 and CDR2 sequences are MNHEY and SMNVEV (reference sequence). Here the CDR3 reads CASGFPKNIQYF. CDR3 nucleotides: TGTGCCAGCGGCTTTCCCAAAAACATTCAGTACTTC.

This chain connects TRBV10-3 to TRBJ1-5, with 10 nucleotides matching TRBD1. This CDR3 is 16 amino acids long. Losses at the gene ends were 5 bases for V and 1 base for J; bases not matched to a gene: 5. Germline CDR1 is ENHRY and CDR2 is SYGVKD. CDR3 nucleotides: TGTGCCATCAGTTCCCAGGGACAGGGGAGCAATCAGCCCCAGCATTTT. Amino acids: CAISSQGQGSNQPQHF.

This clone was counted between two and nine times. J is TRBJ1-6 and V is TRBV12-5; tentative D call: TRBD1 (5 bases). The CDR3 has 15 amino acids. V lost 1 base and J 4 bases, leaving 8 bases between the germline ends. Germline V gene data show CDR1 as LGHNT and CDR2 as FRNRAP. The CDR3 DNA follows: TGTGCTAGTGGTTTGGCCCAGGGATATAATTCACCCCTCCACTTT. As protein: CASGLAQGYNSPLHF.

The chain couples TRBV19 to TRBJ1-2; a weak D match, TRBD1 (5 bases). The CDR3 is 14 amino acids. Trimming removed 1 base from V and 4 bases from J, with 10 bases in between. Germline lookup yields CDR1 LNHDA and CDR2 SQIVND (reference sequence). Here the CDR3 reads CASSIGQFVYGYTF. The DNA of the CDR3 is TGTGCCAGTAGTATAGGACAGTTCGTCTATGGCTACACCTTC.

The V and J genes are TRBV15 and TRBJ1-2, with D tentatively TRBD1 (6 bases). The CDR3 runs 16 residues. V was cut by 0 bases and J by 4 bases, with 15 bases left in between. Germline CDR1 reads LNHNV; CDR2 reads YYDKDF (reference sequence). The CDR3 bases are TGTGCCACCAGCAGAGATAGGACAGAGACTTTCTATGGCTACACCTTC. Residues: CATSRDRTETFYGYTF.

The chain couples TRBV5-1 to TRBJ2-2, with TRBD1 matching 8 bases. CDR3 length: 15 residues. With V trimmed by 3 bases and J by 5 bases, 6 bases remained unmatched. Germline CDR1 reads SGHRS; CDR2 reads YFSETQ. CDR3 sequence reads: CASSWGTGPTGELFF. CDR3 DNA sequence: TGCGCCAGCAGCTGGGGGACAGGTCCTACCGGGGAGCTGTTTTTT.

This chain joins TRBV3-1 (or the pseudogene TRBV3-2) and TRBJ2-2, with 7 bases that match TRBD1. J was trimmed by 6 bases and V by 4 bases; bases with no gene match: 2. CDR3 length equals 13 residues. Looked up from germline, CDR1 is LGHDT and CDR2 is YNNKEL (reference sequence). DNA for the CDR3: TGTGCCAGCAGCCTGACAGGGCCCGGGGAGCTGTTTTTT. This gives the protein CASSLTGPGELFF.

The chain couples TRBV9 to TRBJ2-1, with 10 bases that match TRBD2. Germline lookup yields CDR1 SGDLS and CDR2 YYNGEE. This CDR3 region has 15 residues. Trimming removed 6 bases from V and 6 bases from J; junction bases left unmatched: 9. The CDR3 nucleotides read TGTGCCAGCACCCCCGGGACTAGCGTGTTCAATGAGCAGTTCTTC. Its protein product is CASTPGTSVFNEQFF.

The rearrangement joins TRBV6-6 to TRBJ1-1; the D is unclear. Germline CDR1 and CDR2: MNHNY and SVGAGI (reference sequence). This CDR3 has 12 residues. V was shortened by 5 bases and J by 1 base, with 5 bases between the two germline ends. The CDR3 region has the DNA TGTGCCAGCAGTGCAGGGAACACTGAAGCTTTCTTT. Amino acids: CASSAGNTEAFF.

The J gene is TRBJ1-1, the V gene TRBV30; 9 positions agree with TRBD1. Germline CDR1 GTSNPN, CDR2 SVGIG (reference sequence). V dropped 3 bases and J dropped 5; count of bases not matched to a gene: 4. CDR3 size: 13 residues. The CDR3 sequence is CAWSPDRGTEAFF. As DNA, the CDR3 is TGTGCCTGGAGCCCGGACAGGGGTACTGAAGCTTTCTTT.